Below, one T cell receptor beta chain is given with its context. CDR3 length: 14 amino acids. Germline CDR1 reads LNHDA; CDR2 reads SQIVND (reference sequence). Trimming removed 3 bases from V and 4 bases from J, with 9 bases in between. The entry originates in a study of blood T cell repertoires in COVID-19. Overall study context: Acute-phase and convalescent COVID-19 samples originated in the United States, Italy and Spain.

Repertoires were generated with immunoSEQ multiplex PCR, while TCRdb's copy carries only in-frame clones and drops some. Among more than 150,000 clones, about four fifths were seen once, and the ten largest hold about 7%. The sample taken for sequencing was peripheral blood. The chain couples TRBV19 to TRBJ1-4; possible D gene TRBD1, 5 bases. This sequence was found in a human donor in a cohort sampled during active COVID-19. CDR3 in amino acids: CASSIPGYNEKLFF. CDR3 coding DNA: TGTGCCAGTAGTATTCCAGGGTATAATGAAAAACTGTTTTTT. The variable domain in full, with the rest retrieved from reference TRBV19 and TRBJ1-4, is DGGITQSPKYLFRKEGQNVTLSCEQNLNHDAMYWYRQDPGQGLRLIYYSQIVNDFQKGDIAEGYSVSREKKESFPLTVTSAQKNPTAFYLCASSIPGYNEKLFFGSGTQLSVL.